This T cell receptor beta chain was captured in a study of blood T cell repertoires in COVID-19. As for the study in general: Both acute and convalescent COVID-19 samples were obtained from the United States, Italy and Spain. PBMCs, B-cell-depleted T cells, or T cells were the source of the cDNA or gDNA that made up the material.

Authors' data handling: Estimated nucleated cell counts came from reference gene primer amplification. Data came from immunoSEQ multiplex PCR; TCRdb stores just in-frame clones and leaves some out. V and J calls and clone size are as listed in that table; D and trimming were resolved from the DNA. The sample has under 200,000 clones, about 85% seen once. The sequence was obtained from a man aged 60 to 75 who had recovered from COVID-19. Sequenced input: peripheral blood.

CDR3 protein: CASSQLDRNTGELFF. The CDR3 DNA follows: TGTGCCAGCAGCCAATTAGACAGAAACACCGGGGAGCTGTTTTTT. The chain recombines TRBV4-2 with TRBJ2-2; D perhaps matches TRBD1 (5 bases). The CDR3 consists of 15 residues. Germline CDR1 LGHNA, CDR2 YNFKEQ. V lost 2 bases, J lost 2 bases, and 9 bases lay in between.